This entry lists 20 T cell receptor beta chains sequenced from one sample in a study of shared clonotypes between healthy human individuals. Generated by immunoSEQ multiplex PCR, the TCRdb table keeps only in-frame clones and is missing some. The sample comprises about 2.2 million clones, over 85% of which are singletons, and around 1.7% rests with the top ten. It was CD45RO-negative cells, positively selected for CCR7, that made up naive CD8 cells, with terminally differentiated effector memory CD45RA+ cells excluded. Material for sequencing was naive CD8+ T cells from PBMCs. All receptors come from a man younger than 35 in good health. Some clones in this sample may be carry-over from other donors' samples.

This clone was picked up a small number of times. The chain joins TRBV28 to TRBJ1-3; 10 bases align to TRBD1. Germline loops: CDR1 MDHEN, CDR2 SYDVKM. V dropped 2 bases and J dropped 2; count of bases not matched to a gene: 6. This CDR3 is 17 amino acids long. DNA of the CDR3: TGTGCCAGCAGTTTAAAAGTGGGACAGGGGACTGGAAACACCATATATTTT. Translated: CASSLKVGQGTGNTIYF.

V usage is TRBV7-8 and J usage is TRBJ1-1; D remains ambiguous. V lost 0 bases to trimming and J lost 1 base, with 6 bases between them. CDR1 SGHVS and CDR2 FQNEAQ come from the germline V gene. The CDR3 loop spans 14 amino acids. CDR3 sequence (DNA): TGTGCCAGCAGCTTAGCGGACGGGAACACTGAAGCTTTCTTT. Its translation is CASSLADGNTEAFF.

This rearrangement joins TRBV5-6 to TRBJ1-2; possible D gene TRBD1, 6 bases. Trimming left V 0 bases short and J 6 bases short, with 12 bases between. This CDR3 is built from 14 residues. CDR1 SGHDT and CDR2 YYEEEE come from the germline V gene. CDR3 in amino acids: CASSLAQGTNGYTF. CDR3 in DNA: TGTGCCAGCAGCTTGGCGCAGGGGACCAATGGCTACACCTTC. The variable domain in full, with the rest retrieved from reference TRBV5-6 and TRBJ1-2, is DAGVTQSPTHLIKTRGQQVTLRCSPKSGHDTVSWYQQALGQGPQFIFQYYEEEERQRGNFPDRFSGHQFPNYSSELNVNALLLGDSALYLCASSLAQGTNGYTFGSGTRLTVV.

This clone has only a few counts. J is TRBJ1-1 and V is TRBV10-3; D is ambiguous. The V gene's germline CDR1 is ENHRY and CDR2 SYGVKD. Deletions cut 3 bases from V and 7 bases from J, with 9 bases between. There are 12 residues in the CDR3. The CDR3 DNA is TGTGCCATCAGTGATAGTAGGGTTGAAGCTTTCTTT. Protein: CAISDSRVEAFF.

V usage is TRBV29-1 and J usage is TRBJ2-7, with D maybe TRBD1 (6 bases). The V end lost 4 bases, the J end lost 4 bases, and 17 bases lay between the germline ends. Germline lookup yields CDR1 SQVTM and CDR2 ANQGSEA. The CDR3 totals 14 residues. The CDR3 here is CSVGLSGQRYEQYF. CDR3 DNA: TGCAGCGTTGGATTGTCAGGACAGCGATACGAGCAGTACTTC.

The V call is TRBV6-5, the J call TRBJ2-7, with D maybe TRBD2 (7 bases). The germline gives CDR1 MNHEY, CDR2 SVGAGI. CDR3 length equals 13 residues. Trimming left V 4 bases short and J 3 bases short, with 10 bases between. CDR3 bases: TGTGCCAGCAGTTTTAGGGGGGGCTACGAGCAGTACTTC. This gives the protein CASSFRGGYEQYF.

CDR3 DNA sequence: TGTGCCAGCAGCTTAGCTGCAACTGGAAACACCATATATTTT. Amino acid sequence: CASSLAATGNTIYF. V is TRBV11-2 and J is TRBJ1-3; D remains ambiguous. The CDR3 length is 14 residues. CDR1 is SGHAT and CDR2 is FQNNGV in the germline V gene. Trimming shortened V by 1 base and J by 2 bases, and 6 bases separated the two germline ends.

V and J are TRBV21-1 and TRBJ2-5; whether TRBD2, the table's D call, matches the DNA was not checked. TRBV21-1 is a pseudogene. This CDR3 is built from 18 residues. Written as DNA, the CDR3 is TGTGCCAGCAGCAAAGCTGGTAAGAGTAGCGGGAGGCAAGAGACCCAGTACTTC. This sequence encodes CASSKAGKSSGRQETQYF.

The chain combines TRBV30 with TRBJ2-3, with a tentative D call TRBD1 (6 bases). The CDR3 is 15 amino acids. The germline gives CDR1 GTSNPN, CDR2 SVGIG (reference sequence). The V end lost 1 base, the J end lost 4 bases, and 15 bases lay between the germline ends. DNA of the CDR3: TGTGCCTGGAGTGCCTCAGGGGAAGTGGCAGATACGCAGTATTTT. Protein: CAWSASGEVADTQYF.

The rearrangement links TRBV15 to TRBJ1-5; 9 bases are a match to TRBD1. The CDR3 totals 15 residues. Germline V gene data show CDR1 as LNHNV and CDR2 as YYDKDF (reference sequence). Trimming removed 5 bases from V and 0 bases from J; junction bases left unmatched: 2. The CDR3 nucleotides are TGTGCCACCAGCGGGGACAGGGCTAGCAATCAGCCCCAGCATTTT. Residues: CATSGDRASNQPQHF.

Concerning this clone itself: Its ends do not fully match the called genes, so a read error is possible. The V call is TRBV13, the J call TRBJ2-1; TRBD2 matches 14 bases. CDR3 length: 13 amino acids. Germline CDR1 is PRHDT and CDR2 is FYEKMQ (reference sequence). The DNA for the CDR3 is TGTGCCAGCAGCCCGGGGACTAGCGGGAGCTTTCTCTTC. Protein product: CASSPGTSGSFLF.

The rearrangement joins TRBV7-9 to TRBJ2-1; D possibly corresponds to TRBD1 (6 bases). The V end was cut by 6 bases, the J end by 5 bases, with 11 bases between. Germline CDR1 is SEHNR and CDR2 is FQNEAQ (reference sequence). The CDR3 length is 13 residues. The CDR3 sequence: CASRGATHNEQFF. The CDR3 nucleotides read TGTGCCAGCAGGGGGGCAACGCACAATGAGCAGTTCTTC.

This chain uses TRBV27 with TRBJ2-5, with a weak D call TRBD1 (6 bases). This CDR3 spans 15 amino acids. In germline, CDR1 is MNHEY, CDR2 SMNVEV (reference sequence). V was trimmed by 8 bases and J by 5 bases, leaving 21 bases between them. CDR3 loop: CASARSLQGSETQYF. CDR3 nucleotides: TGTGCCAGCGCGAGGTCTTTGCAGGGGAGCGAGACCCAGTACTTC.

The V call is TRBV2, the J call TRBJ2-1; D is perhaps TRBD1 (5 bases). This CDR3 comprises 15 residues. CDR1 is SNHLY and CDR2 is FYNNEI in the germline V gene. The V and J ends lost 3 bases and 2 bases respectively, with 11 bases between them. CDR3 protein: CASSEGRAPYNEQFF. As DNA, the CDR3 is TGTGCCAGCAGTGAGGGCAGGGCCCCCTACAATGAGCAGTTCTTC.

The chain joins TRBV5-6 to TRBJ2-1; 7 nucleotides agree with TRBD2. V lost 0 bases and J lost 8; bases outside the gene matches: 8. The CDR3 spans 15 residues. The V gene's germline CDR1 is SGHDT and CDR2 YYEEEE. CDR3 nucleotides: TGTGCCAGCAGCTTGGTTGGCGGGAGTGGCGATGAGCAGTTCTTC. It translates to CASSLVGGSGDEQFF.

The chain has TRBV6-4 and TRBJ2-2, with D hard to call. The V end lost 6 bases, the J end lost 7 bases, and 9 bases lay between the germline ends. CDR1 is MRHNA and CDR2 is SNTAGT in the germline V gene. The CDR3 loop spans 12 amino acids. CDR3 sequence (DNA): TGTGCCAGCAGCCCAAGGATCGGGGAGCTGTTTTTT. This gives the protein CASSPRIGELFF.

This chain links TRBV28 with TRBJ2-7, with 9 bases fitting TRBD1. Trimming removed 10 bases from V and 4 bases from J; junction bases left unmatched: 17. The CDR3 runs to 16 residues. From germline, CDR1 is MDHEN and CDR2 SYDVKM. The CDR3 DNA reads TGTGCCACCTCACCTTGGGACAGGGTGCGTAAATACGAGCAGTACTTC. It specifies CATSPWDRVRKYEQYF.

The CDR3 is CASSLDLDREAMNTEAFF. The CDR3 DNA is TGTGCCAGCAGCTTAGACTTAGACAGGGAGGCGATGAACACTGAAGCTTTCTTT. This chain connects TRBV7-8 to TRBJ1-1, with 7 bases aligning to TRBD1. V lost 1 base and J lost 0; bases outside the gene matches: 11. CDR1 and CDR2 from the germline V gene are SGHVS and FQNEAQ. The CDR3 is 18 residues long.

V and J are TRBV5-4 and TRBJ1-1; D is uncertain. V lost 4 bases and J 0 bases, leaving 10 bases between the germline ends. Germline-derived CDR1 and CDR2 are SGHNT and YYREEE (reference sequence). This CDR3 has 14 residues. CDR3 amino acids: CASSGGPMNTEAFF. DNA of the CDR3: TGTGCCAGCAGCGGTGGACCGATGAACACTGAAGCTTTCTTT.

The chain joins TRBV9 to TRBJ2-5, with TRBD2 identical over 9 bases. V lost 4 bases to trimming and J lost 3 bases; unmatched junction nucleotides: 10. Per germline, CDR1 SGDLS and CDR2 YYNGEE. The CDR3 has 16 residues. The CDR3 nucleotides are TGTGCCAGCAGCTCCGGTAGCGGGAGCCCCAAAGAGACCCAGTACTTC. This gives the protein CASSSGSGSPKETQYF.